Shown below are 21 T cell receptor beta chains from a single sample sequenced in a study of beta chain features in type 1 diabetes. Expressed TCRB transcripts got sequenced, as all isolated RNA was reverse transcribed. Assay: immunoSEQ multiplex PCR; the TCRdb copy retains only in-frame clones and omits some. Of about 150,000 clones detected, 11% appear once; the ten largest clones hold roughly 1.9%. The sequenced sample consisted of central memory CD4+ T cells from blood. The receptors stem from a man aged 18-30 years in good health.

J is TRBJ1-1 and V is TRBV14, with D maybe TRBD1 (5 bases). Trimming removed 6 bases from V and 4 bases from J, with 12 bases in between. There are 13 residues in the CDR3. Germline V gives CDR1 SGHDN, CDR2 FVKESK. The CDR3 reads CASSRAGGTEAFF. CDR3 in DNA: TGTGCCAGCAGTCGTGCGGGGGGCACTGAAGCTTTCTTT.

This clone came up a few times. The V gene is TRBV2, the J gene TRBJ2-1; 8 nucleotides align to TRBD2. Germline V gives CDR1 SNHLY, CDR2 FYNNEI. There are 13 residues in the CDR3. Trimming cost V 8 bases and J 7 bases; bases outside gene matches: 7. In DNA form, the CDR3 reads TGTGCCAGCGGCGGGGGGCCGACTAATGAGCAGTTCTTC. This sequence encodes CASGGGPTNEQFF.

This chain links TRBV9 with TRBJ2-2, with D possibly being TRBD1 or TRBD2 (6 bases each). V was shortened by 3 bases and J by 5 bases, with 20 bases between the two germline ends. The CDR3 spans 17 residues. Germline V gene lookup returns CDR1 SGDLS and CDR2 YYNGEE. CDR3 sequence: CASSESPRGGATGELFF. In DNA, the CDR3 is TGTGCCAGCAGCGAGAGCCCCAGGGGAGGAGCAACCGGGGAGCTGTTTTTT.

The rearrangement uses TRBV18 and TRBJ2-1; weak D call: TRBD2 (5 bases). Looked up from germline, CDR1 is KGHSH and CDR2 is LQKENI. This CDR3 region has 14 residues. Trimming took 4 bases from V and 8 from J, leaving 15 bases between them. Here the CDR3 DNA reads TGTGCCAGCTCACAACCGGGGAGTAGCGATGAGCAGTTCTTC. Translation: CASSQPGSSDEQFF.

The gene calls are TRBV21-1 and TRBJ2-7. TRBV21-1 represents a pseudogene. The CDR3 has 10 amino acids. CDR3: CAMGMAEQYF. The CDR3 region has the DNA TGTGCCATGGGGATGGCCGAGCAGTACTTC.

The CDR3 nucleotides read TGTGCCAGCAGCTTAGGGAGGGCAGGGTCTACCTACGAGCAGTACTTC. Its translation: CASSLGRAGSTYEQYF. The gene calls are TRBV11-2 and TRBJ2-7, with a weak D call TRBD2 (6 bases). This CDR3 contains 16 residues. Trimming stripped 1 base from V and 2 bases from J, with 15 bases between. Germline-derived CDR1 and CDR2 are SGHAT and FQNNGV.

This clone showed up just a few times. The chain joins TRBV28 to TRBJ1-4; TRBD1 matches 10 bases. CDR3 size: 15 residues. CDR1 is MDHEN and CDR2 is SYDVKM in the germline V gene. After removal of 6 bases from V and 8 bases from J, the junction contained 9 bases not matched to a gene. CDR3 sequence: CASSPAGTGAEKLFF. CDR3 sequence (DNA): TGTGCCAGCAGCCCCGCCGGGACAGGGGCAGAAAAACTGTTTTTT.

This clone was detected a few times. Other DNA sequences in the sample encode the same CDR3. V is TRBV25-1 and J is TRBJ2-7; 7 nucleotides align to TRBD1. The CDR3 covers 14 residues. J lost 0 bases, V lost 6 bases, and 5 bases had no gene match. CDR1 is MGHDK, CDR2 SYGVNS, per germline. The CDR3 reads CASRGDRDSYEQYF. The CDR3 DNA reads as TGTGCCAGCAGGGGAGACAGGGACTCCTACGAGCAGTACTTC.

This clone was detected many times. V and J are TRBV7-2 and TRBJ2-3; 7 nucleotides align to TRBD2. After removal of 4 bases from V and 4 bases from J, the junction contained 8 bases not matched to a gene. Germline-derived CDR1 and CDR2 are SGHTA and FQGNSA. The CDR3 sequence is 15 residues long. CDR3: CASSSRAGIADTQYF. In DNA form, the CDR3 reads TGTGCCAGCAGCTCCAGAGCGGGAATTGCAGATACGCAGTATTTT.

This clone was observed a few times. The chain employs TRBV15 and TRBJ2-3; D is uncertain. The CDR3 extends over 12 amino acids. The V end was cut by 0 bases, the J end by 5 bases, with 3 bases between. CDR1 is LNHNV and CDR2 is YYDKDF in the germline V gene (reference sequence). The CDR3 region has the DNA TGTGCCACCAGCAGAGATCGAGATACGCAGTATTTT. Amino acid sequence: CATSRDRDTQYF.

This clone appeared a few times. The chain has TRBV5-4 and TRBJ2-7, with a tentative D call TRBD2 (6 bases). The CDR3 sequence is 15 residues long. Trimming took 5 bases from V and 1 from J, leaving 16 bases between them. The germline gives CDR1 SGHNT, CDR2 YYREEE (reference sequence). The chain's CDR3 is CASRPGTGWSYEQYF. As DNA, the CDR3 is TGTGCCAGCAGACCCGGGACTGGGTGGTCCTACGAGCAGTACTTC.

This clone showed up just a few times. The J gene is TRBJ1-2, the V gene TRBV2; D is unclear. The CDR3 totals 13 residues. Germline V gene data show CDR1 as SNHLY and CDR2 as FYNNEI. The V and J ends lost 2 bases and 4 bases respectively, with 8 bases between them. The CDR3 DNA reads TGTGCCAGCAGTGAACTAACGGCCTATGGCTACACCTTC. Amino acids: CASSELTAYGYTF.

The V and J genes are TRBV12-2 and TRBJ1-2; the D segment call TRBD1 is taken from the table without a DNA check. TRBV12-2 is recorded as a pseudogene. This CDR3 has 16 amino acids. CDR3 protein: CASRLEGGRGSDGYTF. CDR3 DNA: TGTGCAAGTCGCTTAGAGGGCGGCAGGGGGTCGGATGGCTACACCTTC.

This clone has at least ten counts. The J gene is TRBJ2-3, the V gene TRBV5-1; no reliable D call. The CDR3 spans 17 residues. Germline loops: CDR1 SGHRS, CDR2 YFSETQ. Trimming took off 4 bases at V and 2 bases at J, with 20 bases between the two ends. This CDR3 reads CASSLQSLATLTDTQYF. The CDR3 DNA reads TGCGCCAGCAGCCTTCAGTCGCTGGCCACCCTCACAGATACGCAGTATTTT.

V and J are TRBV25-1 and TRBJ2-7; TRBD2 matches 7 bases. CDR3 size: 18 residues. Germline V gives CDR1 MGHDK, CDR2 SYGVNS. V was clipped by 3 bases and J by 1 base; unmatched bases: 15. CDR3 sequence reads: CASSDRIAREPSSYEQYF. CDR3 bases: TGTGCCAGCAGTGACCGGATAGCGCGGGAGCCCTCATCCTACGAGCAGTACTTC.

This clone was recorded a few times. The chain employs TRBV28 and TRBJ1-1; TRBD1 might be the D (6 bases). The germline gives CDR1 MDHEN, CDR2 SYDVKM. With 6 bases removed from V and 5 bases from J, the gap between germline ends came to 13 bases. This CDR3 is built from 13 residues. The CDR3 DNA reads TGTGCCAGCAGCAGCGGACAGCATACTGAAGCTTTCTTT. This gives the protein CASSSGQHTEAFF.

V usage is TRBV9 and J usage is TRBJ1-2, with 7 bases fitting TRBD1. Germline CDR1 SGDLS, CDR2 YYNGEE. Trimming at V came to 2 bases and at J to 7 bases, leaving 8 bases not matched to a gene. The CDR3 has 14 amino acids. In DNA form, the CDR3 reads TGTGCCAGCAGCGTGCACAGGGGAAGCGGTGGCTACACCTTC. It encodes CASSVHRGSGGYTF. The full variable domain, completed using reference TRBV9 and TRBJ1-2, is DSGVTQTPKHLITATGQRVTLRCSPRSGDLSVYWYQQSLDQGLQFLIQYYNGEERAKGNILERFSAQQFPDLHSELNLSSLELGDSALYFCASSVHRGSGGYTFGSGTRLTVV.

The genes are TRBV19 and TRBJ2-1; tentative D call: TRBD2 (5 bases). Germline loops: CDR1 LNHDA, CDR2 SQIVND (reference sequence). CDR3 length: 16 residues. V lost 2 bases and J 0 bases, leaving 11 bases between the germline ends. The CDR3 nucleotides are TGTGCCAGTAGTATACCCACGGGGATCTCCTACAATGAGCAGTTCTTC. This sequence encodes CASSIPTGISYNEQFF.

In its sample, this clone was seen a few times. This chain joins TRBV11-1 and TRBJ2-5; tentatively, D is TRBD1 (5 bases). Germline lookup yields CDR1 SGHAT and CDR2 FQDESV (reference sequence). The V and J ends lost 3 bases and 5 bases respectively, with 10 bases between them. The CDR3 extends over 13 amino acids. The chain's CDR3 is CASSLQGRETQYF. CDR3 coding DNA: TGTGCCAGCAGCTTGCAGGGCCGGGAGACCCAGTACTTC.

In its sample, this clone was seen a few times. The J gene is TRBJ2-2, the V gene TRBV7-2; D is perhaps TRBD2 (6 bases). Germline CDR1 is SGHTA and CDR2 is FQGNSA. V lost 3 bases, J lost 7 bases, and 12 bases lay in between. The CDR3 spans 14 residues. The CDR3 sequence is CASSFRDSRGELFF. CDR3 sequence (DNA): TGTGCCAGCAGCTTCCGGGACTCCCGCGGGGAGCTGTTTTTT.

This clone was picked up a small number of times. The DNA for the CDR3 is TGTGCCAGCAGCGTAAGAGCGGGAGCAGGCACAGATACGCAGTATTTT. Protein sequence: CASSVRAGAGTDTQYF. The V and J genes are TRBV9 and TRBJ2-3, with 8 positions matching TRBD2. Germline values: CDR1 SGDLS, CDR2 YYNGEE. V gave up 1 base and J gave up 1 base; unmatched junction bases: 5. The CDR3 length is 16 residues.